The clone carrying this TCR beta chain was seen at least ten times. Germline CDR1 reads DFQATT; CDR2 reads SNEGSKA (reference sequence). This CDR3 spans 14 amino acids. The trim removed 3 bases at V and 2 bases at J, leaving 4 bases unmatched. Amplified material comprised TCR beta CDR3 regions derived from RNA transcripts. First-round RT-PCR used HTBI primers; second-round multiplex PCR followed. TCRdb reprocessed the multiplex PCR reads with MiXCR, giving one entry per CDR3 protein. The data hold some 210,000 distinct CDR3 sequences, with less than 30% observed a single time. These data come from a study of Graves' ophthalmopathy and Graves' hyperthyroidism. Study at large: Upon initial diagnosis and before any treatment, peripheral blood was collected.

PBMCs were obtained from roughly 9.4 ml of fresh peripheral blood. V is TRBV20-1 and J is TRBJ2-3, with 8 positions matching TRBD2. The receptor's source is a man in his forties or fifties with Graves' ophthalmopathy. The sequencing input was peripheral blood. The CDR3 sequence is CSARAGRVTDTQYF. CDR3 nucleotide sequence: TGCAGTGCTAGGGCCGGGAGGGTCACAGATACGCAGTATTTT.